This T cell receptor (beta chain) was recorded in a study of blood T cell repertoires in COVID-19. Overall study: T cells, B-cell-depleted T cells, or PBMCs supplied cDNA or gDNA.

A Seattle source enrolled patients during active infection and followed them longitudinally. Trimming shortened V by 6 bases and J by 8 bases, and 19 bases separated the two germline ends. This CDR3 has 14 amino acids. The germline gives CDR1 KGHSH, CDR2 LQKENI. As processed by the authors: How many nucleated cells were present was estimated from reference gene primer amplification. TCRdb keeps only in-frame clones here, not all; method: immunoSEQ multiplex PCR. V, J and clone size reflect that table, while D and trimming were determined from the DNA. The data contain 87,000 or so clones, 70% to 85% of them singletons.

The rearrangement uses TRBV18 and TRBJ1-2; D remains unclear. The clonotype originates from a woman of 80 years or more with COVID-19, enrolled during active disease. The sequencing input was peripheral blood. The CDR3 sequence is CASSPEGRLRGYTF. CDR3 nucleotide sequence: TGTGCCAGCTCCCCCGAGGGCCGCCTCCGAGGCTACACCTTC.